These 29 T cell receptor beta chains were all obtained from the same sample, sequenced in a study of CD8+CD57+ T cells in acquired aplastic anemia. The template used for profiling TCR beta VDJ and CDR3 was genomic DNA. From the reads, TCRdb called clonotypes with MiXCR, one entry per CDR3 protein. The sample shows tens of thousands of distinct CDR3 sequences, around 44% of them seen only once. Sequenced input: sorted CD4+, CD8+, or CD8+CD57+ T cells (not recorded which) from PBMCs. These receptors all stem from a human donor in good health, serving as a control.

This clonotype showed up many times. The chain employs TRBV9 and TRBJ2-6, with D hard to call. The ends were cut back, 6 bases at V and 2 bases at J, with 3 bases in the middle. Per germline, CDR1 SGDLS and CDR2 YYNGEE. The CDR3 length is 12 residues. The CDR3, as DNA: TGTGCCAGCAACGCTGGGGCCAACGTCCTGACTTTC. Amino acids: CASNAGANVLTF.

This clonotype was seen repeatedly, ten times or more. The chain's CDR3 is CATSPFSGANVLTF. The CDR3 nucleotides read TGTGCCACCAGCCCCTTCTCTGGGGCCAACGTCCTGACTTTC. J is TRBJ2-6 and V is TRBV15; D is unresolved. There are 14 residues in the CDR3. Germline V lookup: CDR1 LNHNV, CDR2 YYDKDF (reference sequence). The ends were cut back, 5 bases at V and 0 bases at J, with 5 bases in the middle.

The rearrangement links TRBV2 to TRBJ2-4, with D possibly TRBD2 on 7 matching bases. This CDR3 comprises 15 residues. V was pared by 4 bases and J by 2 bases, with 12 bases between. The germline V gene has CDR1 SNHLY and CDR2 FYNNEI. In DNA form, the CDR3 reads TGTGCCAGCAGTGGGGGGGGCGGGACCAAAAACATTCAGTACTTC. Translated: CASSGGGGTKNIQYF.

This clonotype was seen many times. This sequence joins TRBV24-1 and TRBJ2-2, with D hard to call. CDR1 and CDR2 (germline): KGHDR, SFDVKD. The CDR3 is 12 residues long. V dropped 5 bases and J dropped 5 bases, with 5 bases sitting between them. DNA for the CDR3: TGTGCCACCAGTGCATTAACCGGGGAGCTGTTTTTT. Protein: CATSALTGELFF.

This clonotype was picked up many times. The V and J genes are TRBV6-6 and TRBJ2-7; TRBD1 matches at 7 bases. Looked up from germline, CDR1 is MNHNY and CDR2 is SVGAGI (reference sequence). The CDR3 covers 14 residues. Trimming at V came to 2 bases and at J to 5 bases, leaving 6 bases not matched to a gene. The CDR3 region is CASSYGTVTHEQYF. The DNA of the CDR3 is TGTGCCAGCAGTTACGGGACAGTAACCCACGAGCAGTACTTC.

This clonotype was detected a few times. CDR3 loop: CASSPDRGDGGYTF. In DNA, the CDR3 is TGTGCCAGCAGCCCGGACAGGGGCGATGGTGGCTACACCTTC. The genes are TRBV5-4 and TRBJ1-2; TRBD1 matches 9 bases. With 4 bases clipped from V and 7 bases from J, the junction kept 8 bases outside the gene matches. CDR3 length equals 14 residues. Germline assignment: CDR1 SGHNT and CDR2 YYREEE (reference sequence).

This clonotype was observed at least ten times. The V call is TRBV12-3 or TRBV12-4, the J call TRBJ1-5; the match to TRBD1 covers 7 bases. V was clipped by 3 bases and J by 6 bases; unmatched bases: 8. CDR3 length equals 15 residues. The CDR3 nucleotides are TGTGCCAGCAGTTTGGGAGGGGGCGCGAGTCAGCCCCAGCATTTT. It is translated as CASSLGGGASQPQHF.

This clonotype occurred many times. The chain joins TRBV20-1 to TRBJ2-7, with a weak D call TRBD1 (6 bases). Germline CDR1 reads DFQATT; CDR2 reads SNEGSKA (reference sequence). The V end lost 0 bases, the J end lost 3 bases, and 18 bases lay between the germline ends. This CDR3 is 16 amino acids long. CDR3 amino acids: CSARDLGHWSSYEQYF. The CDR3 region has the DNA TGCAGTGCTAGAGATTTGGGACACTGGAGTAGCTACGAGCAGTACTTC.

To note about this clonotype: The conserved phenylalanine or tryptophan is not found at the CDR3 terminus, so this likely reflects a read error. The limits of the CDR3 on the DNA are not certain, so only TCRdb's listed CDR3 is given. This chain links TRBV4-1 with TRBJ2-1; the D call of TRBD1 is as the table states it, not checked on the DNA. The CDR3 is 12 amino acids in total, end residues counted. Germline CDR1 reads MGHRA; CDR2 reads YSYEKL. The CDR3 reads CASSQEPGWEFS.

The rearrangement uses TRBV2 and TRBJ2-1; D is unresolved. The V gene lost 0 bases and the J gene lost 7 bases, with 13 bases spanning the gap. The CDR3 loop spans 15 amino acids. The V gene's germline CDR1 is SNHLY and CDR2 FYNNEI. The CDR3 sequence is CASSEARTGRNEQFF. DNA for the CDR3: TGTGCCAGCAGTGAAGCGCGGACGGGTCGTAATGAGCAGTTCTTC.

V is TRBV9 and J is TRBJ1-2; tentatively, D is TRBD1 (6 bases). Trimming cost V 2 bases and J 3 bases, with 14 bases left between them. The CDR3 is 15 amino acids. Germline values: CDR1 SGDLS, CDR2 YYNGEE. CDR3 in amino acids: CASSVGGGEDYGYTF. The CDR3 bases are TGTGCCAGCAGCGTTGGCGGGGGCGAGGACTATGGCTACACCTTC.

This clonotype was counted once. A read error is possible here, since a much larger clone lies one base away. CDR3 nucleotides: TGCGGCATTAATGGCCTCTCCCACAATGAGCAGTTCTTC. This sequence encodes CGINGLSHNEQFF. This chain uses TRBV20-1 with TRBJ2-1, with D hard to call. There are 13 residues in the CDR3. Germline values: CDR1 DFQATT, CDR2 SNEGSKA (reference sequence).

This clonotype has a count of ten or more. This chain joins TRBV27 and TRBJ2-7; D unclear. The germline V gene has CDR1 MNHEY and CDR2 SMNVEV (reference sequence). Trimming took off 8 bases at V and 4 bases at J, with 9 bases between the two ends. The CDR3 extends over 11 amino acids. CDR3 in amino acids: CASWGGYEQYF. The DNA of the CDR3 is TGTGCCAGCTGGGGTGGATACGAGCAGTACTTC.

This sequence joins TRBV10-3 and TRBJ1-4; 9 positions match TRBD1. This CDR3 has 15 amino acids. In germline, CDR1 is ENHRY, CDR2 SYGVKD. V lost 0 bases to trimming and J lost 8 bases; unmatched junction nucleotides: 4. The CDR3 region has the DNA TGTGCCATCAGTGAGTCAACAGGGGGCTGGGAAAAACTGTTTTTT. Protein product: CAISESTGGWEKLFF.

The chain carries TRBV19 and TRBJ1-4; D is perhaps TRBD1 (5 bases). The CDR3 covers 13 residues. Germline V gene data show CDR1 as LNHDA and CDR2 as SQIVND (reference sequence). The germline V and J ends were trimmed by 1 base and 7 bases, with 7 bases remaining between them. CDR3 sequence reads: CASSIARGEKLFF. DNA for the CDR3: TGTGCCAGTAGTATAGCGAGGGGTGAAAAACTGTTTTTT.

Comment on this clonotype: Just one base apart from a much larger clone, this may be a read error. The chain employs TRBV25-1 and TRBJ2-3; D possibly corresponds to TRBD2 (6 bases). CDR1 MGHDK and CDR2 SYGVNS come from the germline V gene. This CDR3 has 15 residues. The V end lost 6 bases, the J end lost 2 bases, and 15 bases lay between the germline ends. CDR3 nucleotide sequence: TGTGCCAGCAGCCCGGGACGGGGGTTCACAGATACGCAGTATTTT. Protein sequence: CASSPGRGFTDTQYF.

The chain links TRBV2 to TRBJ1-5, with D possibly TRBD1 on 5 matching bases. This CDR3 spans 11 amino acids. The V end lost 5 bases, the J end lost 11 bases, and 10 bases lay between the germline ends. Germline loops: CDR1 SNHLY, CDR2 FYNNEI. CDR3 bases: TGTGCCAGCAGTTTAGGGGTAACCCAGCATTTT. Translated: CASSLGVTQHF.

The table lists this clonotype with many counts. The CDR3 loop is CASSLVLANEQFF. The CDR3 region has the DNA TGTGCCAGCAGCTTAGTTTTAGCTAATGAGCAGTTCTTC. The chain couples TRBV7-9 to TRBJ2-1; D gene uncertain. Germline V gene lookup returns CDR1 SEHNR and CDR2 FQNEAQ (reference sequence). V lost 1 base and J 7 bases, leaving 8 bases between the germline ends. This CDR3 has 13 residues.

J is TRBJ1-1 and V is TRBV29-1; the D is unclear. Germline loops: CDR1 SQVTM, CDR2 ANQGSEA. V dropped 4 bases and J dropped 13 bases, with 19 bases sitting between them. The CDR3 covers 12 residues. The DNA of the CDR3 is TGCAGCGTTGCGGCAACACTGGAGCGGGGTTTCTTT. It specifies CSVAATLERGFF.

This chain connects TRBV2 to TRBJ1-6; D is perhaps TRBD1 (5 bases). Germline V gene lookup returns CDR1 SNHLY and CDR2 FYNNEI. V was cut by 5 bases and J by 5 bases, with 13 bases left in between. There are 15 residues in the CDR3. CDR3 DNA: TGTGCCAGCAGTCCCCAGGGATTGGATAATTCACCCCTCCACTTT. This translates into CASSPQGLDNSPLHF.

V gene TRBV29-1 combines with J gene TRBJ2-1; a possible D gene is TRBD2 (5 bases). CDR1 and CDR2 from the germline V gene are SQVTM and ANQGSEA. The V end lost 7 bases, the J end lost 7 bases, and 23 bases lay between the germline ends. This CDR3 comprises 15 residues. CDR3 loop: CSAPSQRGSGNEQFF. In DNA, the CDR3 is TGCAGCGCCCCCAGCCAACGAGGGAGCGGTAATGAGCAGTTCTTC.

This rearrangement joins TRBV19 to TRBJ2-2, with 10 bases fitting TRBD1. After removal of 5 bases from V and 13 bases from J, the junction contained 7 bases not matched to a gene. Per the germline V gene, CDR1 is LNHDA and CDR2 is SQIVND (reference sequence). The CDR3 spans 13 residues. The CDR3 spells CASSHRDRGWLFF. CDR3 DNA: TGTGCCAGTAGTCACCGGGACAGGGGTTGGCTGTTTTTT.

The rearrangement links TRBV20-1 to TRBJ2-3; 12 bases align to TRBD2. The germline gives CDR1 DFQATT, CDR2 SNEGSKA (reference sequence). The CDR3 has 16 amino acids. V dropped 6 bases and J dropped 2; count of bases not matched to a gene: 9. CDR3: CSAEARTSGDTDTQYF. As DNA, the CDR3 is TGCAGTGCAGAAGCCCGGACTAGCGGGGACACAGATACGCAGTATTTT.

The rearrangement links TRBV15 to TRBJ1-2; 7 bases are shared with TRBD1. Germline assignment: CDR1 LNHNV and CDR2 YYDKDF (reference sequence). CDR3 length: 14 amino acids. With V trimmed by 2 bases and J by 3 bases, 3 bases remained unmatched. The CDR3 sequence: CATSRRGTDYGYTF. CDR3 nucleotides: TGTGCCACCAGCAGAAGGGGGACAGACTATGGCTACACCTTC.

In this sample, this clonotype turned up once. V gene TRBV20-1 combines with J gene TRBJ1-4; D not certain. Per the germline V gene, CDR1 is DFQATT and CDR2 is SNEGSKA (reference sequence). CDR3 length: 14 residues. Deletions cut 0 bases from V and 1 base from J, with 6 bases between. The CDR3 sequence: CSAREGGTNEKLFF. CDR3 DNA: TGCAGTGCTAGAGAAGGTGGAACTAATGAAAAACTGTTTTTT.

This chain uses TRBV9 with TRBJ2-1; 11 bases map to TRBD2. CDR3 size: 15 residues. The V gene's germline CDR1 is SGDLS and CDR2 YYNGEE. Unmatched junction bases numbered 3, after V lost 3 bases and J lost 4 bases. For the CDR3, the DNA is TGTGCCAGCAGCGCCTCTAGCGGGAGGTACAATGAGCAGTTCTTC. The encoded protein is CASSASSGRYNEQFF.

This clonotype was seen many times. The genes are TRBV27 and TRBJ2-3; weak D call: TRBD1 (5 bases). The length of the CDR3 is 16 residues. Germline assignment: CDR1 MNHEY and CDR2 SMNVEV (reference sequence). Trimming took 5 bases from V and 0 from J, leaving 15 bases between them. The CDR3 sequence is CASSLVRDISTDTQYF. The CDR3 DNA reads TGTGCCAGCAGTCTCGTCAGGGATATTAGCACAGATACGCAGTATTTT.

This clonotype showed up many times. This chain links TRBV7-2 with TRBJ2-7; possibly TRBD1 or TRBD2 for D (5 bases each). Looked up from germline, CDR1 is SGHTA and CDR2 is FQGNSA. Trimming stripped 10 bases from V and 6 bases from J, with 13 bases between. This CDR3 is built from 11 residues. The CDR3 sequence is CATKVGTEQYF. Written as DNA, the CDR3 is TGTGCCACCAAGGTAGGGACCGAGCAGTACTTC.

The genes are TRBV11-2 and TRBJ2-5; 8 positions agree with TRBD2. The junction had 8 bases not matched to a gene; V was cut back by 7 bases and J by 7 bases. Germline V gene lookup returns CDR1 SGHAT and CDR2 FQNNGV. This CDR3 region has 13 residues. As DNA, the CDR3 is TGTGCCAGCACCTTCGGGGGGGAAGGGACCCAGTACTTC. Its protein product is CASTFGGEGTQYF. Variable domain in full (rest from reference TRBV11-2 and TRBJ2-5): EAGVAQSPRYKIIEKRQSVAFWCNPISGHATLYWYQQILGQGPKLLIQFQNNGVVDDSQLPKDRFSAERLKGVDSTLKIQPAKLEDSAVYLCASTFGGEGTQYFGPGTRLLVL.